This T cell receptor (beta chain) is from a study of read filtering for tumor transcriptome and immune sequencing. Whole-study context: After DNase treatment, RNA was made into whole-transcriptome libraries.

Molecular barcoded adaptors covering alpha/delta and beta/gamma chains were used on approximately 440 ng RNA. In TCRdb, the reads were re-called with MiXCR into one record per CDR3 protein. The sample shows 60,000 or so distinct CDR3 sequences, around 20% of them seen only once. Trimming took off 5 bases at V and 1 base at J, with 14 bases between the two ends. The CDR3 is 15 amino acids. The germline gives CDR1 MNHNY, CDR2 SVGAGI (reference sequence). This clonotype was found a few times. Sequencing was done on a sample of a population of CD138-negative cells sorted from bone marrow. The sequence derives from a donor over 35 with multiple myeloma. The V gene is TRBV6-6, the J gene TRBJ1-1; D is perhaps TRBD1 (5 bases). CDR3 protein: CASSTPGSRNTEAFF. The DNA for the CDR3 is TGTGCCAGCAGTACCCCAGGGTCTAGGAACACTGAAGCTTTCTTT.